These T cell receptor beta chains were read from a single sample in a study of cytomegalovirus exposure and HLA in healthy donors. The repertoire was sequenced with immunoSEQ multiplex PCR; TCRdb's copy has only in-frame clones and lacks some. The sample holds under 200,000 clones, around 80% seen once. The sequenced sample was PBMCs. The receptors here all came from a woman aged 45-60 years in good health and CMV-seronegative. The CDR3 runs from the conserved cysteine through the conserved F or W. D genes are given only for firm matches. A row's size may be missing; if present it is once, few, many or a size class.

v_gene,j_gene,abundance,d_gene,CDR3nt,CDR3aa
TRBV5-6,TRBJ1-5,NA,NA,TGTGCCAGCAGCGGAAGCAGGGTGAGCAATCAGCCCCAGCATTTT,CASSGSRVSNQPQHF
TRBV10-2,TRBJ2-1,NA,NA,TGCGCCAGCGCTGTGGGGGGAAGGAATGAGCAGTTCTTC,CASAVGGRNEQFF
TRBV27,TRBJ2-6,NA,NA,TGTGCCAGCAGTCCCTGGTCTGGGGCCAACGTCCCGACTTTC,CASSPWSGANVPTF
TRBV19,TRBJ2-1,NA,NA,TGTGCCAGTAGACCCCCGGGGGGCTCACCCTACAATGAGCAGTTCTTC,CASRPPGGSPYNEQFF
TRBV7-3,TRBJ2-7,NA,TRBD2,TGTGCCAGCAGGGCCGGGACTAGCGGGAGCTACGAGCAGTACTTC,CASRAGTSGSYEQYF
TRBV29-1,TRBJ2-1,NA,TRBD1,TGCAGCGTTACCGGGACAGGGTACAATGAGCAGTTCTTC,CSVTGTGYNEQFF
TRBV9,TRBJ2-1,once,NA,TGTGCCAGCAGCGTAGTGTCCATCCAGGGTGAGCAGTTCTTC,CASSVVSIQGEQFF
TRBV11-3,TRBJ2-1,NA,NA,TGTGCCAGCAGCTTGACTAGAGACAATGAGCAGTTCTTC,CASSLTRDNEQFF
TRBV4-1,TRBJ1-4,NA,NA,TGCGCCAGCAGCCAAGGCGGCTCGAATGAAAAACTGTTTTTT,CASSQGGSNEKLFF
TRBV19,TRBJ2-2,NA,NA,TGTGCCAGTAGTATTCAGGGTTCCACCGGGGAGCTGTTTTTT,CASSIQGSTGELFF
TRBV6-6,TRBJ2-5,few,TRBD2,TGTGCCAGCAGACCTCTAGCGGGGGGAAAGGAGACCCAGTACTTC,CASRPLAGGKETQYF